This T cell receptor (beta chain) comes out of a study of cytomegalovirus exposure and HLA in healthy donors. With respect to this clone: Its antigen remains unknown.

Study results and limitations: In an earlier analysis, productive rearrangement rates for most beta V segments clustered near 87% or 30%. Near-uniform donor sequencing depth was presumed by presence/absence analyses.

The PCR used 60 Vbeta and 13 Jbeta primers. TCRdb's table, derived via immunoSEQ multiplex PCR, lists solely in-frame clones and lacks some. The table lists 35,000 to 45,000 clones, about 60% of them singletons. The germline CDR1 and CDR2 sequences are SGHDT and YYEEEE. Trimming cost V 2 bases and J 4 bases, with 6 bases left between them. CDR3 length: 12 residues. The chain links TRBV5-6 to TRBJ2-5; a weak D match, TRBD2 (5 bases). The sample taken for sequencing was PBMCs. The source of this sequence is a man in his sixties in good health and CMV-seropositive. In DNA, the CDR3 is TGTGCCAGCAGCTTACGGGGAGAGACCCAGTACTTC. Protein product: CASSLRGETQYF. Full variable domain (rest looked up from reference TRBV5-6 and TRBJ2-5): DAGVTQSPTHLIKTRGQQVTLRCSPKSGHDTVSWYQQALGQGPQFIFQYYEEEERQRGNFPDRFSGHQFPNYSSELNVNALLLGDSALYLCASSLRGETQYFGPGTRLLVL.